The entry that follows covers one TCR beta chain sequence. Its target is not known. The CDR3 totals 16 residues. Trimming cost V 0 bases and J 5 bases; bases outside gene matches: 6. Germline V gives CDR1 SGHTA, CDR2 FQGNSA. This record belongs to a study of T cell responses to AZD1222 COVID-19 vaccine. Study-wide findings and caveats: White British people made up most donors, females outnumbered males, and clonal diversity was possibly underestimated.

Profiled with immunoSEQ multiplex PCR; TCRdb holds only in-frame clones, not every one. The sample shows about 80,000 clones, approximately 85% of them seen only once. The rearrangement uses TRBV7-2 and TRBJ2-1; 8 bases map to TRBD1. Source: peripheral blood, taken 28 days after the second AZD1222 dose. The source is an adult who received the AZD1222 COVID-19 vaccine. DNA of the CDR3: TGTGCCAGCAGCTTAGCGCGACGGACAGGGAACAATGAGCAGTTCTTC. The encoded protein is CASSLARRTGNNEQFF.